Each of the 18 T cell receptor beta chains below was sequenced from the same sample in a study of cytomegalovirus exposure and HLA in healthy donors. Profiled with immunoSEQ multiplex PCR; TCRdb holds only in-frame clones, not every one. The top ten hold 1.4% to 1.5% of the sample, which has approximately 180,000 clones, approximately 85% seen once. Sequenced sample: PBMCs. The receptors come from a woman younger than 30 in good health and CMV-seronegative.

V gene TRBV7-9 combines with J gene TRBJ2-1; D perhaps matches TRBD2 (5 bases). The germline gives CDR1 SEHNR, CDR2 FQNEAQ (reference sequence). Deletions cut 5 bases from V and 4 bases from J, with 12 bases between. The CDR3 spans 14 residues. CDR3 residues: CASSGERLYNEQFF. CDR3 nucleotide sequence: TGTGCCAGCAGCGGTGAGCGGCTATACAATGAGCAGTTCTTC.

This chain links TRBV1 with TRBJ2-3; the table's D call, TRBD2, has no DNA check behind it. TRBV1 has pseudogene status. CDR3 length equals 18 residues. The CDR3 loop reads CTSSQDALAGAHTDTQYF. CDR3 nucleotide sequence: TGCACCAGCAGCCAAGATGCACTAGCGGGGGCGCACACAGATACGCAGTATTTT.

This sequence joins TRBV4-2 and TRBJ2-3; TRBD2 is a possible D gene (5 bases). This CDR3 is 16 amino acids long. The ends were cut back, 0 bases at V and 5 bases at J, with 15 bases in the middle. Looked up from germline, CDR1 is LGHNA and CDR2 is YNFKEQ. The CDR3 reads CASSQERVSALDTQYF. As DNA, the CDR3 is TGTGCCAGCAGCCAAGAGAGGGTATCTGCACTAGATACGCAGTATTTT.

This chain joins TRBV5-1 and TRBJ2-1, with 8 positions matching TRBD1. The J segment lost 7 bases and the V segment lost 4 bases, leaving 10 bases of the junction unmatched. The CDR3 is 15 amino acids. Germline-derived CDR1 and CDR2 are SGHRS and YFSETQ. The DNA of the CDR3 is TGCGCCAGCAGCCCGTCAGGGGGCGCCGGGAATGAGCAGTTCTTC. Translating it yields CASSPSGGAGNEQFF.

The chain carries TRBV10-3 and TRBJ1-1; TRBD1 is a possible D gene (6 bases). Trimming stripped 10 bases from V and 4 bases from J, with 19 bases between. Germline CDR1 reads ENHRY; CDR2 reads SYGVKD. There are 14 residues in the CDR3. The CDR3 region is CATRPGHERTEAFF. As DNA, the CDR3 is TGTGCCACCCGTCCGGGACACGAGCGCACTGAAGCTTTCTTT.

The V and J genes are TRBV4-1 and TRBJ2-1, with 16 nucleotides matching TRBD2. Germline CDR1 is MGHRA and CDR2 is YSYEKL. V gave up 2 bases and J gave up 11 bases; unmatched junction bases: 9. This CDR3 has 17 amino acids. The CDR3 bases are TGCGCCAGCAGCCAAACACCGGGACTAGCGGGAGGGCCAAAGCAGTTCTTC. Its protein product is CASSQTPGLAGGPKQFF.

The rearrangement links TRBV6-4 to TRBJ1-5; tentatively, D is TRBD1 (5 bases). Trimming took 3 bases from V and 6 from J, leaving 12 bases between them. The CDR3 runs to 14 residues. From germline, CDR1 is MRHNA and CDR2 SNTAGT. For the CDR3, the DNA is TGTGCCAGCAGTGAGGGGCAGGGTGGTCAGCCCCAGCATTTT. Amino acids: CASSEGQGGQPQHF.

The rearrangement joins TRBV19 to TRBJ1-2, with 7 positions matching TRBD1. CDR3 length: 14 amino acids. Trimming took 3 bases from V and 3 from J; bases not matched to a gene: 4. Germline CDR1 is LNHDA and CDR2 is SQIVND (reference sequence). CDR3: CASSIRTGDYGYTF. Written as DNA, the CDR3 is TGTGCCAGTAGTATCCGGACAGGAGACTATGGCTACACCTTC.

The chain is built from TRBV7-8 and TRBJ2-2; tentative D call: TRBD1 (6 bases). The V and J ends lost 5 bases and 0 bases respectively, with 16 bases between them. Germline-derived CDR1 and CDR2 are SGHVS and FQNEAQ. This CDR3 is 17 amino acids long. CDR3 residues: CASSQDGQKTNTGELFF. CDR3 DNA: TGTGCCAGCAGCCAGGACGGACAGAAAACGAACACCGGGGAGCTGTTTTTT.

V usage is TRBV5-1 and J usage is TRBJ2-5; 8 bases line up with TRBD1. The germline V gene has CDR1 SGHRS and CDR2 YFSETQ. V shed 2 bases, J shed 4 bases, and the junction held 1 base outside the gene matches. The CDR3 has 13 residues. The CDR3 sequence is CASSFGQGETQYF. The CDR3 nucleotides are TGCGCCAGCAGCTTCGGACAGGGAGAGACCCAGTACTTC.

Written as DNA, the CDR3 is TGTGCCTGGAGTGTATCAGGGTCCTCCTACGAGCAGTACTTC. It is translated as CAWSVSGSSYEQYF. The V and J genes are TRBV30 and TRBJ2-7, with D perhaps matching TRBD1 (5 bases). Trimming took off 0 bases at V and 0 bases at J, with 9 bases between the two ends. The CDR3 loop spans 14 amino acids. Per the germline V gene, CDR1 is GTSNPN and CDR2 is SVGIG (reference sequence).

Only one count was recorded for this clone. This sequence joins TRBV18 and TRBJ1-2; D ambiguous. Germline V CDR1 and CDR2: KGHSH, LQKENI. CDR3 length equals 13 residues. The V gene lost 3 bases and the J gene lost 4 bases, with 9 bases spanning the gap. This CDR3 is CASSPQATYGYTF. In DNA, the CDR3 is TGTGCCAGCTCACCGCAAGCTACCTATGGCTACACCTTC.

This chain connects TRBV11-2 to TRBJ2-3; 7 bases line up with TRBD1. Germline V gene data show CDR1 as SGHAT and CDR2 as FQNNGV. The length of the CDR3 is 15 residues. V gave up 1 base and J gave up 3 bases; unmatched junction bases: 4. The CDR3 protein is CASSLALQGTDTQYF. The CDR3 DNA is TGTGCCAGCAGCTTAGCGTTACAGGGGACAGATACGCAGTATTTT. The full variable domain, in which reference TRBV11-2 and TRBJ2-3 provide the parts outside the CDR3, is EAGVAQSPRYKIIEKRQSVAFWCNPISGHATLYWYQQILGQGPKLLIQFQNNGVVDDSQLPKDRFSAERLKGVDSTLKIQPAKLEDSAVYLCASSLALQGTDTQYFGPGTRLTVL.

J is TRBJ1-1 and V is TRBV4-2; a weak D match, TRBD1 (6 bases). The germline V and J ends were trimmed by 3 bases and 1 base, with 18 bases remaining between them. The CDR3 totals 17 residues. Germline values: CDR1 LGHNA, CDR2 YNFKEQ. CDR3 in amino acids: CASSHQGRSPSNTEAFF. In nucleotides, the CDR3 is TGTGCCAGCAGCCATCAGGGGCGTTCGCCTTCGAACACTGAAGCTTTCTTT.

This chain links TRBV6-5 with TRBJ2-1; 7 nucleotides match TRBD2. CDR1 MNHEY and CDR2 SVGAGI come from the germline V gene. This CDR3 comprises 16 residues. V shed 4 bases and J 0 bases; nucleotides not matched to a gene: 6. In DNA, the CDR3 is TGTGCCAGCAGTTTCTCTAGCGGTAGCTCCTACAATGAGCAGTTCTTC. Translation: CASSFSSGSSYNEQFF.

The chain employs TRBV5-1 and TRBJ1-4; 10 nucleotides align to TRBD1. V shed 0 bases, J shed 6 bases, and the junction held 2 bases outside the gene matches. CDR1 and CDR2 (germline): SGHRS, YFSETQ. The CDR3 loop spans 15 amino acids. The CDR3: CASSLEGQGYEKLFF. The CDR3 region has the DNA TGCGCCAGCAGCTTGGAGGGACAGGGGTATGAAAAACTGTTTTTT.

This chain links TRBV13 with TRBJ1-1; 8 positions match TRBD1. V shed 5 bases and J 0 bases; nucleotides not matched to a gene: 5. Germline loops: CDR1 PRHDT, CDR2 FYEKMQ (reference sequence). This CDR3 is 15 amino acids long. CDR3: CASSQQGQVNTEAFF. CDR3 DNA: TGTGCCAGCAGCCAGCAGGGACAGGTGAACACTGAAGCTTTCTTT.

The chain employs TRBV19 and TRBJ2-7; 8 bases fit TRBD1. V lost 8 bases to trimming and J lost 2 bases; unmatched junction nucleotides: 5. The CDR3 has 13 amino acids. Germline CDR1 reads LNHDA; CDR2 reads SQIVND (reference sequence). The CDR3 here is CASSGGWTYEQYF. CDR3 nucleotide sequence: TGTGCCAGTTCAGGGGGCTGGACCTACGAGCAGTACTTC.